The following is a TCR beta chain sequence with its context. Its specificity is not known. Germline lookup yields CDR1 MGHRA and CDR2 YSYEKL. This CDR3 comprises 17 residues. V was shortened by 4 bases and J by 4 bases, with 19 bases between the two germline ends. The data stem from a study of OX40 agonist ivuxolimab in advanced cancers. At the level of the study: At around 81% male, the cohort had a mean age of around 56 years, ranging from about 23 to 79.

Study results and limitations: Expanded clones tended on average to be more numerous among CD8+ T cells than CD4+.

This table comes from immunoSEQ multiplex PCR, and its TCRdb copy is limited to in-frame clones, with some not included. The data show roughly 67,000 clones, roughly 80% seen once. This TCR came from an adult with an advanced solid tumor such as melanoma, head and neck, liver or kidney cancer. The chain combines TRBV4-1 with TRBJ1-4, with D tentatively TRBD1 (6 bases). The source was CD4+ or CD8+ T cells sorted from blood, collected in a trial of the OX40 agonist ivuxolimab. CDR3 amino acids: CASSRNPTGGLNEKLFF. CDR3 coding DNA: TGCGCCAGCAGCCGAAACCCCACCGGGGGCCTTAATGAAAAACTGTTTTTT.